This TCR beta chain was sequenced in a study of human versus mouse CDR3 diversity and MHC coevolution. This clone was detected once. The data were produced by immunoSEQ multiplex PCR, yet TCRdb's version contains in-frame clones alone and is incomplete. Of some 82,000 clones in the sample, 90% to 95% are singletons; the top ten hold over 1.3%. From germline, CDR1 is SGHAT and CDR2 FQDESV (reference sequence). The CDR3 runs to 14 residues. V was clipped by 2 bases and J by 7 bases, with 9 bases between them. The sequencing input was naive CD4+ T cells from blood. Subset denoted: CD45RO-negative CD62L-positive naive CD4 T cells. This clonotype was sampled from a person aged 25 to 75 in good health. This chain uses TRBV11-1 with TRBJ1-6, with D perhaps matching TRBD1 (6 bases). The CDR3 bases are TGTGCCAGCAGCTTATCGGACAGCAATTCACCCCTCCACTTT. Encoded protein: CASSLSDSNSPLHF.